The sequence of this T cell receptor beta chain was determined in a study of neurological immune-mediated disorders. Each CDR3 protein gets one entry after TCRdb re-called the 5' RACE reads with MiXCR. The sample carries more than 25,000 distinct CDR3 sequences, about 4% recorded once. This clonotype was counted at least ten times. This CDR3 has 16 amino acids. V was cut by 6 bases and J by 4 bases, with 20 bases left in between. The chain recombines TRBV12-3 or TRBV12-4 with TRBJ2-3; D gene unclear. The sequencing input was CD4+ T cells from blood. The sequence came from a woman between 35 and 50 years old in good health. The chain's CDR3 is CASSPRTPSVSDTQYF. The CDR3 coding sequence is TGTGCCAGCAGCCCGCGAACCCCCTCGGTTTCAGATACGCAGTATTTT.